This T cell receptor beta chain originates from a study of post-analysis software for immune sequencing data. Whole-study context: Patients had relapsing-remitting, secondary progressive or progressive-relapsing multiple sclerosis; some lacked subtype.

Study-wide findings and caveats: Roughly five TRBV segments were more frequent in patients than controls; TRBV5-6, TRBV5-1 and TRBV20-1 belonged to this group.

J was trimmed by 6 bases and V by 4 bases; bases with no gene match: 18. The germline gives CDR1 SGHRS, CDR2 YFSETQ. The CDR3 has 18 residues. TCR beta cDNA libraries included unique molecular identifiers. TCRdb reprocessed the PCR reads via MiXCR and lists one record per CDR3 protein. The sample comprises approximately 660,000 distinct CDR3 sequences, 55% to 60% of which are singletons, and 11% rests with the top ten. Concerning this clonotype itself: Its antigen is unknown.

Sample: blood. The rearrangement joins TRBV5-1 to TRBJ2-7; 11 bases align to TRBD1. The sequence was obtained from a girl aged 2 to 9 with multiple sclerosis. The CDR3 is CASSRQLGAGTGGVEQYF. The CDR3 nucleotides read TGCGCCAGCAGCCGACAGCTTGGTGCCGGGACAGGGGGGGTCGAGCAGTACTTC.